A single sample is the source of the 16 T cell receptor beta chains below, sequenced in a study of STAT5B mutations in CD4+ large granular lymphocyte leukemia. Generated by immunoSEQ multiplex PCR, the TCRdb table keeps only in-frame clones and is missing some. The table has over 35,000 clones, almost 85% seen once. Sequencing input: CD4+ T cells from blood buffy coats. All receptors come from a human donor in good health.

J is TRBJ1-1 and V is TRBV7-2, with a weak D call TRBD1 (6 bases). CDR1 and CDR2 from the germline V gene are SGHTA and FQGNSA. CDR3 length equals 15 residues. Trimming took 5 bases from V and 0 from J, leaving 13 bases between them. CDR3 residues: CASSPRQALNTEAFF. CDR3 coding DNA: TGTGCCAGCAGCCCGCGACAGGCACTGAACACTGAAGCTTTCTTT.

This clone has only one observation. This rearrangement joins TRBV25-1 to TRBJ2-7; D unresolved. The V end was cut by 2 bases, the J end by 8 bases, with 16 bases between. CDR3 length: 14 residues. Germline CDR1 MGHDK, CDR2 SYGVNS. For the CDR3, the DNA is TGTGCCAGCAGTGAAAATCGCCCACCGGCTAAGCAGTACTTC. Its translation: CASSENRPPAKQYF.

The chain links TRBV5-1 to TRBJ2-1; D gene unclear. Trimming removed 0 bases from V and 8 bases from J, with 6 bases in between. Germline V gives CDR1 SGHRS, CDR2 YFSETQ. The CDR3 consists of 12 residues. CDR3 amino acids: CASSLVTYEQFF. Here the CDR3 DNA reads TGCGCCAGCAGCTTGGTCACGTATGAGCAGTTCTTC.

CDR3 residues: CASSHRAGGTRETQYF. CDR3 nucleotides: TGCGCCAGCAGCCATCGAGCGGGGGGGACTCGGGAGACCCAGTACTTC. The chain employs TRBV4-1 and TRBJ2-5; 10 bases agree with TRBD2. Losses at the gene ends were 3 bases for V and 5 bases for J; bases not matched to a gene: 9. The CDR3 length is 16 residues. From germline, CDR1 is MGHRA and CDR2 YSYEKL.

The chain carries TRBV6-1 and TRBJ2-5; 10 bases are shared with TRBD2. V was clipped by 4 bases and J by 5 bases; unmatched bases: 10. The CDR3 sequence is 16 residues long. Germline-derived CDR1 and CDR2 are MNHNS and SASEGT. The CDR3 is CASSALAGAMGETQYF. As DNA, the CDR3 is TGTGCCAGCAGTGCCCTAGCGGGGGCGATGGGGGAGACCCAGTACTTC.

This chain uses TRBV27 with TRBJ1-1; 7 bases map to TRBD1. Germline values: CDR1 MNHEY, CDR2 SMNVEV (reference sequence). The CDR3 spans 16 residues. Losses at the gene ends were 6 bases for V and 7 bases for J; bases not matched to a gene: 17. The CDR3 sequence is CASSRDRGQGRGEAFF. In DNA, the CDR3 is TGTGCCAGCAGCCGGGACAGAGGGCAGGGGCGCGGTGAAGCTTTCTTT.

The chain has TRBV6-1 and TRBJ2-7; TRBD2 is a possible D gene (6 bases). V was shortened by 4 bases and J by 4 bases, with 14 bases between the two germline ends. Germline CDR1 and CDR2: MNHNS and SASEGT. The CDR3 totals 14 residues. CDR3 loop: CASSVPAGTYEQYF. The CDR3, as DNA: TGTGCCAGCAGTGTACCCGCGGGGACTTACGAGCAGTACTTC.

The CDR3 sequence is CAWSVLQGSVTGYTF. The CDR3 DNA sequence: TGTGCCTGGAGTGTACTGCAGGGAAGTGTTACAGGCTACACCTTC. This chain uses TRBV30 with TRBJ1-2, with TRBD1 as a possible D gene (5 bases). This CDR3 has 15 amino acids. CDR1 is GTSNPN and CDR2 is SVGIG in the germline V gene (reference sequence). V lost 0 bases to trimming and J lost 8 bases, with 19 bases between them.

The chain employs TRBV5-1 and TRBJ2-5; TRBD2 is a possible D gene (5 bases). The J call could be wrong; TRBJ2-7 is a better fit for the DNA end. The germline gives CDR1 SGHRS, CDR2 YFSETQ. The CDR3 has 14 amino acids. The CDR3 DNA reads TGCGCCAGCAGCTTGGCGGGATGGACGGCCGAGCAGTACTTC. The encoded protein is CASSLAGWTAEQYF.

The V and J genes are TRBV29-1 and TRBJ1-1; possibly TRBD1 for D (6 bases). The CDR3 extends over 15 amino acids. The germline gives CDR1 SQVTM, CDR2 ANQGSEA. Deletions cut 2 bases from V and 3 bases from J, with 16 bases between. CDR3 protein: CSVENVWGPDTEAFF. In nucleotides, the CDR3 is TGCAGCGTTGAAAATGTGTGGGGGCCTGACACTGAAGCTTTCTTT.

The CDR3 here is CASSVAGGSYNEQFF. The CDR3 DNA is TGTGCCAGCAGCGTAGCGGGGGGGTCCTACAATGAGCAGTTCTTC. The chain links TRBV9 to TRBJ2-1; 8 bases map to TRBD2. The CDR3 length is 15 residues. The V gene end was trimmed by 0 bases and the J gene end by 1 base; junction bases not matched to a gene: 0. Germline lookup yields CDR1 SGDLS and CDR2 YYNGEE.

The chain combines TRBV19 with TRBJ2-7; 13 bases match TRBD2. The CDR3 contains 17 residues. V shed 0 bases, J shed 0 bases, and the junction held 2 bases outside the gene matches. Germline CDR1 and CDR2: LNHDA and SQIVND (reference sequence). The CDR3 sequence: CASSIEGTSGVSYEQYF. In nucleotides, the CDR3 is TGTGCCAGTAGTATAGAAGGGACTAGCGGGGTCTCCTACGAGCAGTACTTC.

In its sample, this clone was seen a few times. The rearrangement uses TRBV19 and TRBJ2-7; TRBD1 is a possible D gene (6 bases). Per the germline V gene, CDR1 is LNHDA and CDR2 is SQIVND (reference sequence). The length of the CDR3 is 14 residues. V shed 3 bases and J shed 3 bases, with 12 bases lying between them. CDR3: CASSMQGPVYEQYF. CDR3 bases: TGTGCCAGTAGTATGCAGGGGCCAGTCTACGAGCAGTACTTC.

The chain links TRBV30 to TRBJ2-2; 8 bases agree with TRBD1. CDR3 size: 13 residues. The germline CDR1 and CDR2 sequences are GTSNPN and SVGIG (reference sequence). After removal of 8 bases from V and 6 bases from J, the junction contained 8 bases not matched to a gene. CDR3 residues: CARDRGGPGELFF. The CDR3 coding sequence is TGTGCCAGAGACAGGGGAGGCCCCGGGGAGCTGTTTTTT.

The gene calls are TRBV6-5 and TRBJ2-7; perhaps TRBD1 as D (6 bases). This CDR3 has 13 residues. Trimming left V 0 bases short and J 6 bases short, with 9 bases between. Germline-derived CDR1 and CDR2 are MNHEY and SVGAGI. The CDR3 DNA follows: TGTGCCAGCAGTTACTCGACCAGGGGCGAGCAGTACTTC. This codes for CASSYSTRGEQYF.

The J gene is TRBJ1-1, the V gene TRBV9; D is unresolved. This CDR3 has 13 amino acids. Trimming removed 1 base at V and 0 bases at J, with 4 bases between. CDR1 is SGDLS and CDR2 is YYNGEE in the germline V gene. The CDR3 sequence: CASSVRLNTEAFF. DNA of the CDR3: TGTGCCAGCAGCGTAAGACTGAACACTGAAGCTTTCTTT.